A selection of T cell receptor beta chains follows, all from one sample in a study of beta chain features in type 1 diabetes. Sequencing was performed with immunoSEQ multiplex PCR; in TCRdb, only in-frame clones are kept and a portion is missing. The sample contains about 270,000 clones, around an eighth of which appear only once. Source material: naive CD4+ T cells from blood. The receptors stem from a man aged 25 to 40 with type 1 diabetes. Each CDR3 is given without its conserved first and last residue. Each record gives: J gene, V gene, CDR3 protein.

>TRBJ2-3|TRBV9
ASSVGVGTSGTTDTQY
>TRBJ1-2|TRBV18
ASSLSTGSGYGYT
>TRBJ2-7|TRBV5-4
ASSQRTSGKQY
>TRBJ2-3|TRBV18
ASSEQGADTQY
>TRBJ2-3|TRBV27
ASSPPHLSTDTQY
>TRBJ1-4|TRBV7-2
ASSLDSSEKLF
>TRBJ2-5|TRBV12-5
ASGSSPQETQY
>TRBJ2-5|TRBV25-1
ASSGTSGSETQY
>TRBJ2-1|TRBV9
ASSPSGGRYNEQF
>TRBJ2-3|TRBV27
ASRERVRTSGLNTQY
>TRBJ1-3|TRBV2
ASSENQYGNTIY
>TRBJ1-2|TRBV14
ASAGANYGYT
>TRBJ1-2|TRBV9
ASTPAGQGSGYT